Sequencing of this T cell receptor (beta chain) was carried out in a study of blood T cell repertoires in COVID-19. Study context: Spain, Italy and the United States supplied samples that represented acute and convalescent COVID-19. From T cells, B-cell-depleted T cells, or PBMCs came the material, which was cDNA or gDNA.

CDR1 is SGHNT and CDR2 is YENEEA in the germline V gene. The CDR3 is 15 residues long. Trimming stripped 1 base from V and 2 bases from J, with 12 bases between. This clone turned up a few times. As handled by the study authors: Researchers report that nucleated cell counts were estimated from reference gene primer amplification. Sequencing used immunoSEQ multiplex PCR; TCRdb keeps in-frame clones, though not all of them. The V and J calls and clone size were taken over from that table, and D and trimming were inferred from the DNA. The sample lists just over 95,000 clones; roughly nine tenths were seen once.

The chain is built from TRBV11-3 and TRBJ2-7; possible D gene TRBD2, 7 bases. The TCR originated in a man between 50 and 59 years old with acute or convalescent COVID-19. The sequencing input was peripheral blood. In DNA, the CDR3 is TGTGCCAGCAGCTTAGTAGAAGGGGGGGCCTACGAGCAGTACTTC. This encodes CASSLVEGGAYEQYF. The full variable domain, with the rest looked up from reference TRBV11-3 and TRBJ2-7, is EAGVVQSPRYKIIEKKQPVAFWCNPISGHNTLYWYLQNLGQGPELLIRYENEEAVDDSQLPKDRFSAERLKGVDSTLKIQPAELGDSAVYLCASSLVEGGAYEQYFGPGTRLTVT.